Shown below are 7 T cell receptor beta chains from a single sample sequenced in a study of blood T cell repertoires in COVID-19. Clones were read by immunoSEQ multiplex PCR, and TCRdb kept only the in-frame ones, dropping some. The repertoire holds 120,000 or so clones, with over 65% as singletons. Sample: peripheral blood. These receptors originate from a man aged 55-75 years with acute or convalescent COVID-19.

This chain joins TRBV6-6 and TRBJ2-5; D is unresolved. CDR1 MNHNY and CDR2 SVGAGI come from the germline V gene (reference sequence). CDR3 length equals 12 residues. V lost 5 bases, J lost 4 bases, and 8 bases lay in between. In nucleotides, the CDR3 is TGTGCCAGCAGTCCTCTACGAGAGACCCAGTACTTC. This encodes CASSPLRETQYF.

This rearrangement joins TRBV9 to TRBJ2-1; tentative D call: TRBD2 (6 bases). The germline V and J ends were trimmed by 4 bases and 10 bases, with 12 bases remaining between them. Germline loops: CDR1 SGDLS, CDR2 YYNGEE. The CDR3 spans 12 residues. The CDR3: CASSRGSLEQFF. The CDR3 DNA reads TGTGCCAGCAGCCGGGGGTCGTTAGAGCAGTTCTTC.

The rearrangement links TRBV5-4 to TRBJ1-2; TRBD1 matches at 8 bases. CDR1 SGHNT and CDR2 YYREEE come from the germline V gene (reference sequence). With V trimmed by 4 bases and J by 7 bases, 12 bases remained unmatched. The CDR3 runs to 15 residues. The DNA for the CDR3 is TGTGCCAGCAGCACGGAGACAGGGGCGATTGGTGGCTACACCTTC. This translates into CASSTETGAIGGYTF.

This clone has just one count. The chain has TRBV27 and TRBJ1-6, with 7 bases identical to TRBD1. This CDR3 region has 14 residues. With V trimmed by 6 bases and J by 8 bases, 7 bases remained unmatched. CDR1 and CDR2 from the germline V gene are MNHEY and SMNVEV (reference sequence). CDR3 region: CASRPGQPDSPLHF. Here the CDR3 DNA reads TGTGCCAGCAGACCGGGACAGCCCGATTCACCCCTCCACTTT.

The CDR3 DNA follows: TGTGCCAGCAGCTTAGCGGCGGGGGGCTCCTACGAGCAGTACTTC. It translates to CASSLAAGGSYEQYF. V and J are TRBV11-2 and TRBJ2-7, with 8 bases that match TRBD2. The trim removed 1 base at V and 0 bases at J, leaving 2 bases unmatched. CDR1 is SGHAT, CDR2 FQNNGV, per germline. This CDR3 has 15 residues.

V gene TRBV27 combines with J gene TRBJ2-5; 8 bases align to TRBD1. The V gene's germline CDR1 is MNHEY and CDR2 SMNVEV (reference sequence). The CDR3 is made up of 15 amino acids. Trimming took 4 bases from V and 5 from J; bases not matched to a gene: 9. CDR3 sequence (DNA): TGTGCCAGCAGTTGGGGGACAGGTGTCGGGGAGACCCAGTACTTC. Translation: CASSWGTGVGETQYF.

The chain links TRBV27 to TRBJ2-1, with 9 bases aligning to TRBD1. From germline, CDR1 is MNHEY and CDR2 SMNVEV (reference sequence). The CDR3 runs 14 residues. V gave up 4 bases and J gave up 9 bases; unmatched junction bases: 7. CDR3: CASSYLQGATEQFF. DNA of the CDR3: TGTGCCAGCAGTTACTTACAGGGGGCGACTGAGCAGTTCTTC.